Listed here are 14 T cell receptor beta chains from one sample, sequenced in a study of T cell responses to AZD1222 COVID-19 vaccine. Repertoires were generated with immunoSEQ multiplex PCR, while TCRdb's copy carries only in-frame clones and drops some. The sample has around 96,000 clones; 75% to 95% are singletons. The source material was peripheral blood, sampled 28 days after the second AZD1222 dose. Receptors were obtained from an adult who received the AZD1222 COVID-19 vaccine.

This chain links TRBV18 with TRBJ2-5; no reliable D call. Germline loops: CDR1 KGHSH, CDR2 LQKENI. With 0 bases removed from V and 5 bases from J, the gap between germline ends came to 7 bases. This CDR3 comprises 13 residues. The CDR3 spells CASSPPGPETQYF. The DNA for the CDR3 is TGTGCCAGCTCACCACCCGGGCCGGAGACCCAGTACTTC.

This clone was recorded a few times. This chain uses TRBV7-3 with TRBJ2-1; the D call may be TRBD1 or TRBD2 (7 bases each). V dropped 2 bases and J dropped 8 bases, with 16 bases sitting between them. In germline, CDR1 is SGHTA, CDR2 FQGTGA. The length of the CDR3 is 15 residues. This CDR3 is CASSLGQGEGYEQFF. The CDR3 DNA reads TGTGCCAGCAGCTTAGGTCAGGGGGAGGGTTATGAGCAGTTCTTC.

The gene calls are TRBV20-1 and TRBJ2-1; 9 nucleotides align to TRBD1. J was trimmed by 3 bases and V by 3 bases; bases with no gene match: 3. Germline V gives CDR1 DFQATT, CDR2 SNEGSKA (reference sequence). The CDR3 is made up of 14 amino acids. In DNA form, the CDR3 reads TGCAGTGCTAGTACAGGGGGCTACTACAATGAGCAGTTCTTC. It translates to CSASTGGYYNEQFF.

This rearrangement joins TRBV6-1 to TRBJ2-1, with no clear D. The length of the CDR3 is 11 residues. V lost 6 bases, J lost 4 bases, and 4 bases lay in between. Germline V gene lookup returns CDR1 MNHNS and CDR2 SASEGT. Here the CDR3 reads CASSQYNEQFF. In DNA, the CDR3 is TGTGCCAGCAGCCAGTACAATGAGCAGTTCTTC.

The chain is built from TRBV6-6 and TRBJ2-2; 7 nucleotides match TRBD2. The junction had 9 bases not matched to a gene; V was cut back by 7 bases and J by 7 bases. The CDR3 consists of 14 residues. The germline CDR1 and CDR2 sequences are MNHNY and SVGAGI (reference sequence). The CDR3 DNA is TGTGCCAGCATTAAGAGGGAGGGCTTCGGGGAGCTGTTTTTT. Translation gives CASIKREGFGELFF.

This clone has only a few counts. The chain carries TRBV2 and TRBJ1-1; 9 nucleotides align to TRBD1. In germline, CDR1 is SNHLY, CDR2 FYNNEI. V dropped 8 bases and J dropped 1; count of bases not matched to a gene: 8. The CDR3 extends over 15 amino acids. CDR3 sequence reads: CASAEQGASNTEAFF. In DNA, the CDR3 is TGTGCCAGCGCTGAACAGGGGGCATCGAACACTGAAGCTTTCTTT.

The genes are TRBV7-3 and TRBJ2-1; either TRBD1 or TRBD2 may supply D (5 bases each). Per germline, CDR1 SGHTA and CDR2 FQGTGA. The CDR3 extends over 14 amino acids. V lost 1 base to trimming and J lost 12 bases, with 16 bases between them. CDR3 bases: TGTGCCAGCAGCTTAAGCCCCGGGACCGGTAGGCAGTTCTTC. This encodes CASSLSPGTGRQFF.

The chain links TRBV3-1 (or the pseudogene TRBV3-2) to TRBJ2-1; 8 nucleotides agree with TRBD2. This CDR3 region has 16 residues. Germline V CDR1 and CDR2: LGHDT, YNNKEL (reference sequence). V shed 1 base and J 4 bases; nucleotides not matched to a gene: 6. CDR3: CASSQVASGPYNEQFF. CDR3 nucleotides: TGTGCCAGCAGCCAAGTCGCTAGCGGGCCTTACAATGAGCAGTTCTTC.

This chain links TRBV7-9 with TRBJ2-7; TRBD2 matches at 8 bases. CDR3 length: 15 amino acids. V shed 7 bases and J 1 base; nucleotides not matched to a gene: 9. Germline lookup yields CDR1 SEHNR and CDR2 FQNEAQ (reference sequence). CDR3 bases: TGTGCCAGCACCTACAGCGGGAGTTCTTCCTACGAGCAGTACTTC. This codes for CASTYSGSSSYEQYF.

DNA for the CDR3: TGTGCCAGCAGCCAGGCCGGACGGACTTATCAGCCCCAGCATTTT. Translated, it gives CASSQAGRTYQPQHF. J is TRBJ1-5 and V is TRBV3-1 (or the pseudogene TRBV3-2); D ambiguous. This CDR3 spans 15 amino acids. Germline V gives CDR1 LGHDT, CDR2 YNNKEL (reference sequence). Trimming cost V 3 bases and J 5 bases, with 14 bases left between them.

The CDR3 DNA reads TGTGCCAGCAGCCAAGTAAGCGGGAGGGGGGATGAGCAGTTCTTC. As protein: CASSQVSGRGDEQFF. The rearrangement uses TRBV3-1 (or the pseudogene TRBV3-2) and TRBJ2-1; 10 bases match TRBD2. CDR1 LGHDT and CDR2 YNNKEL come from the germline V gene (reference sequence). The CDR3 has 15 amino acids. With V trimmed by 1 base and J by 8 bases, 5 bases remained unmatched.

The genes are TRBV2 and TRBJ2-7, with unresolved D. Trimming removed 11 bases from V and 1 base from J, with 9 bases in between. Germline V gives CDR1 SNHLY, CDR2 FYNNEI. CDR3 length: 11 residues. The CDR3 coding sequence is TGTGCCTCCCAAAGGTCCTACGAGCAGTACTTC. Translation gives CASQRSYEQYF.

V is TRBV30 and J is TRBJ2-2, with D uncertain. In germline, CDR1 is GTSNPN, CDR2 SVGIG (reference sequence). V was cut by 2 bases and J by 1 base, with 5 bases left in between. The CDR3 runs to 13 residues. CDR3 DNA sequence: TGTGCCTGGAGTTATAAGAACACCGGGGAGCTGTTTTTT. It is translated as CAWSYKNTGELFF.

This clone was seen a single time. The chain carries TRBV7-2 and TRBJ1-3; no firm D call. CDR1 and CDR2 from the germline V gene are SGHTA and FQGNSA. V was clipped by 5 bases and J by 4 bases, with 15 bases between them. This CDR3 spans 15 amino acids. DNA of the CDR3: TGTGCCAGCAGCCCCCGCCGGGGTTCAGGAAACACCATATATTTT. Translating it yields CASSPRRGSGNTIYF.